The 10 T cell receptor beta chains given below trace back to one sample, sequenced in a study of shared clonotypes between healthy human individuals. Sequencing used immunoSEQ multiplex PCR; TCRdb keeps in-frame clones, though not all of them. The sample has more than 400,000 clones; roughly 95% are singletons. The material sequenced was naive CD4+ T cells sorted from blood. The subset was: CD45RA+ positively selected. The receptor set was obtained from a woman aged 25 to 39 in good health.

DNA of the CDR3: TGTGCCAGCACCTCGGTAGAGACAGATACGCAGTATTTT. Its protein product is CASTSVETDTQYF. The V call is TRBV6-6, the J call TRBJ2-3; no definite D call. CDR1 and CDR2 (germline): MNHNY, SVGAGI (reference sequence). V dropped 7 bases and J dropped 3 bases, with 11 bases sitting between them. This CDR3 comprises 13 residues.

V usage is TRBV27 and J usage is TRBJ2-4; 7 positions match TRBD1. Trimming took 5 bases from V and 0 from J; bases not matched to a gene: 7. The CDR3 has 16 amino acids. Germline V lookup: CDR1 MNHEY, CDR2 SMNVEV (reference sequence). The CDR3 protein is CASSLRQGIAKNIQYF. The CDR3 DNA is TGTGCCAGCAGTCTAAGACAGGGAATAGCCAAAAACATTCAGTACTTC.

This sequence joins TRBV2 and TRBJ1-3; 7 nucleotides line up with TRBD1. J was trimmed by 0 bases and V by 5 bases; bases with no gene match: 4. The germline CDR1 and CDR2 sequences are SNHLY and FYNNEI. This CDR3 has 15 residues. The CDR3 bases are TGTGCCAGCAGTTCGGACAGGTTCTCTGGAAACACCATATATTTT. Translation: CASSSDRFSGNTIYF.

The rearrangement uses TRBV7-9 and TRBJ2-4; 7 bases are a match to TRBD1. V lost 2 bases and J lost 8; bases outside the gene matches: 9. The germline CDR1 and CDR2 sequences are SEHNR and FQNEAQ (reference sequence). The CDR3 is 15 residues long. The CDR3 here is CASSLSLTGFDIQYF. CDR3 DNA sequence: TGTGCCAGCAGCTTATCTTTGACAGGGTTTGACATTCAGTACTTC.

As concerns this clone: Distinct nucleotide sequences in the sample also encode this CDR3. This chain uses TRBV5-1 with TRBJ1-1; D gene unclear. Germline V lookup: CDR1 SGHRS, CDR2 YFSETQ. The ends were cut back, 0 bases at V and 3 bases at J, with 6 bases in the middle. The CDR3 is made up of 13 amino acids. The CDR3 sequence: CASSLDGDTEAFF. CDR3 coding DNA: TGCGCCAGCAGCTTGGACGGGGACACTGAAGCTTTCTTT.

The genes are TRBV5-4 and TRBJ1-2, with D possibly matching TRBD1 (6 bases). Trimming stripped 0 bases from V and 3 bases from J, with 9 bases between. The CDR3 is 14 amino acids. Germline CDR1 reads SGHNT; CDR2 reads YYREEE (reference sequence). CDR3 in DNA: TGTGCCAGCAGCTTGGCTAGGGGGGACTATGGCTACACCTTC. Amino acids: CASSLARGDYGYTF.

The V and J genes are TRBV28 and TRBJ2-5, with TRBD1 as a possible D gene (5 bases). This CDR3 region has 14 residues. Germline V gives CDR1 MDHEN, CDR2 SYDVKM. Trimming removed 6 bases at V and 0 bases at J, with 11 bases between. The CDR3 DNA follows: TGTGCCAGCAGCCCTGGGGCGAACCAAGAGACCCAGTACTTC. Residues: CASSPGANQETQYF. The full variable domain, with the rest looked up from reference TRBV28 and TRBJ2-5, is DVKVTQSSRYLVKRTGEKVFLECVQDMDHENMFWYRQDPGLGLRLIYFSYDVKMKEKGDIPEGYSVSREKKERFSLILESASTNQTSMYLCASSPGANQETQYFGPGTRLLVL.

The rearrangement uses TRBV15 and TRBJ2-3, with D possibly matching TRBD1 (5 bases). Looked up from germline, CDR1 is LNHNV and CDR2 is YYDKDF (reference sequence). V dropped 0 bases and J dropped 1 base, with 17 bases sitting between them. The CDR3 covers 18 residues. Written as DNA, the CDR3 is TGTGCCACCAGCAGAGATGGGTGGGGCGGAGCACGCACAGATACGCAGTATTTT. Its protein is CATSRDGWGGARTDTQYF.

A note on this clone: The same CDR3 can be traced to other DNA sequences in this sample. The CDR3 loop reads CASSTPGTGSYEQYF. Here the CDR3 DNA reads TGTGCCAGTAGTACTCCCGGGACGGGCTCCTACGAGCAGTACTTC. The chain uses TRBV19 and TRBJ2-7; the D gene could be TRBD1 or TRBD2 (5 bases each). Trimming removed 4 bases at V and 0 bases at J, with 13 bases between. Germline V lookup: CDR1 LNHDA, CDR2 SQIVND (reference sequence). The CDR3 contains 15 residues. Variable domain in full (rest from reference TRBV19 and TRBJ2-7): DGGITQSPKYLFRKEGQNVTLSCEQNLNHDAMYWYRQDPGQGLRLIYYSQIVNDFQKGDIAEGYSVSREKKESFPLTVTSAQKNPTAFYLCASSTPGTGSYEQYFGPGTRLTVT.

This sequence joins TRBV25-1 and TRBJ2-1; unclear D gene. CDR1 and CDR2 from the germline V gene are MGHDK and SYGVNS. Deletions cut 7 bases from V and 12 bases from J, with 25 bases between. There are 15 residues in the CDR3. Here the CDR3 reads CASTPTPSDVIGQFF. CDR3 coding DNA: TGTGCCAGCACCCCCACACCCTCGGACGTTATAGGGCAGTTCTTC.